The clone carrying this T cell receptor beta chain was found many times. In germline, CDR1 is GTSNPN, CDR2 SVGIG (reference sequence). Germline trimming cut 4 bases from V and 3 bases from J; bases unmatched to any gene: 12. CDR3 length: 17 residues. There were healthy Caucasian individuals from Russia, aged roughly 6 to 95, serving as donors. Together with a sample-barcoded 5' primer, a J-beta primer mix was included in a second PCR lasting roughly 7 to 11 cycles. TCRdb passed the 5' RACE reads through MiXCR, listing each CDR3 protein once. The sample carries 700,000 to 950,000 distinct CDR3 sequences, 58% recorded once. This sample was included in a study of blood T cells in healthy people across ages.

Sample: blood. The origin of this receptor is a man younger than 40 in good health. The chain couples TRBV30 to TRBJ1-2, with 12 bases fitting TRBD1. The DNA of the CDR3 is TGTGCCTGGAATCTACCGGGACAGGGGGCGAAGGACTATGGCTACACCTTC. This codes for CAWNLPGQGAKDYGYTF.